This record concerns one T cell receptor (beta chain) sequence. Antigen unknown. From the 5' RACE reads, TCRdb called clonotypes with MiXCR, one entry per CDR3 protein. The sample holds about 140,000 distinct CDR3 sequences; 13% to 15% are singletons and the top ten take 25% to 30%. V was pared by 3 bases and J by 3 bases, with 6 bases between. The CDR3 consists of 11 residues. Germline V lookup: CDR1 SQVTM, CDR2 ANQGSEA. This specimen comes from a study of T-cell memory formation after mild COVID-19. Study-level background: The TCR clusters were mostly specific to one donor. General study points: Clones that contracted from day 15 to 85 had balanced CD4/CD8; later expanders were CD4+ biased. The pre-infection memory compartment contained some responding clones, suggesting cross-reactive memory joined. Contracting CD4+ clones lay largely in CM and EM, with CD8+ ones residing in EMRA.

The rearrangement links TRBV29-1 to TRBJ2-7; no clear D. Sequencing used PBMCs or a T cell subset sorted from them (not recorded which). This clonotype was sampled from an adult woman who had mild COVID-19 (a few samples of this study predate the infection). Cell type and time point are not known. CDR3 sequence (DNA): TGCAGCGTTGACGAGAACTACGAGCAGTACTTC. Translation: CSVDENYEQYF.